The clone carrying this T cell receptor beta chain was picked up many times. The antigen is undetermined. The data belong to a study of read filtering for tumor transcriptome and immune sequencing. Findings of the study overall: RNA-seq captured clonotypes less deeply and reliably than IR-seq. Without single-read clonotypes, shared clonotype proportions correlated more between IR-seq and RNA-seq. In IR-seq, single-read clonotypes were roughly 80% of clonotypes but about 3.5% of reads.

This library used about 400 ng RNA and molecular barcoded adaptors spanning alpha/delta and beta/gamma chains. TCRdb redid the calling of the reads with MiXCR, one entry per CDR3 protein. Here the sample spans some 140,000 distinct CDR3 sequences, less than 15% being singletons. The germline V gene has CDR1 KGHDR and CDR2 SFDVKD. Trimming left V 0 bases short and J 1 base short, with 5 bases between. The CDR3 is 15 amino acids. Every patient had bone marrow sampled while the disease was active. The origin of this receptor is a donor aged 40 or older with multiple myeloma. Sequences were obtained from a population of CD138-negative cells sorted from bone marrow. This chain joins TRBV24-1 and TRBJ2-2; no clear D. The CDR3: CATSDLGQNTGELFF. CDR3 sequence (DNA): TGTGCCACCAGTGATTTGGGGCAGAACACCGGGGAGCTGTTTTTT.